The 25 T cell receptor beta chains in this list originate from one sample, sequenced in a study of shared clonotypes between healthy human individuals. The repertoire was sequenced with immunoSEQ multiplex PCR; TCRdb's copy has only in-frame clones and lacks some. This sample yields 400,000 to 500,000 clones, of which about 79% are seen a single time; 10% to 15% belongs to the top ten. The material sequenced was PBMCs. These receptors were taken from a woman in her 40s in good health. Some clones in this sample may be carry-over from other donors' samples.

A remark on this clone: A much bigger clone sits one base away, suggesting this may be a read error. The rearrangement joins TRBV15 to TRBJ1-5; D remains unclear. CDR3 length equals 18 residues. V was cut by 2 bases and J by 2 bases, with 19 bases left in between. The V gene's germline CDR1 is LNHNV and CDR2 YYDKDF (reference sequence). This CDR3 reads CATSRLELGVSGNQPQHF. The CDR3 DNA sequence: TGTGCCACCAGCAGACTAGAGTTGGGAGTTTCGGGCAATCAGCCCCAGCATTTT.

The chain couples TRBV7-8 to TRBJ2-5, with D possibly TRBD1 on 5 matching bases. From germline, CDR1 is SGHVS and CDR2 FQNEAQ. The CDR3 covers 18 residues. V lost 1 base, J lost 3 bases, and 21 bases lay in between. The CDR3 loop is CASSLVGQTFPFKETQYF. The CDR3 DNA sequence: TGTGCCAGCAGCTTAGTGGGGCAAACCTTTCCATTTAAAGAGACCCAGTACTTC. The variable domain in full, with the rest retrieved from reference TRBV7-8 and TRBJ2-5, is GAGVSQSPRYKVAKRGQDVALRCDPISGHVSLFWYQQALGQGPEFLTYFQNEAQLDKSGLPSDRFFAERPEGSVSTLKIQRTQQEDSAVYLCASSLVGQTFPFKETQYFGPGTRLLVL.

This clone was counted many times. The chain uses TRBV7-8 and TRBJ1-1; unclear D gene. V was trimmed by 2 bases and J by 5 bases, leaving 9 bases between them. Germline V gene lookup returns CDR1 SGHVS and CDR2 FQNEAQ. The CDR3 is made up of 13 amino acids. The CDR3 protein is CASSLFGGTEAFF. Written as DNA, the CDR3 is TGTGCCAGCAGCTTATTCGGAGGTACTGAAGCTTTCTTT. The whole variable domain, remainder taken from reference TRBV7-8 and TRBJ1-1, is GAGVSQSPRYKVAKRGQDVALRCDPISGHVSLFWYQQALGQGPEFLTYFQNEAQLDKSGLPSDRFFAERPEGSVSTLKIQRTQQEDSAVYLCASSLFGGTEAFFGQGTRLTVV.

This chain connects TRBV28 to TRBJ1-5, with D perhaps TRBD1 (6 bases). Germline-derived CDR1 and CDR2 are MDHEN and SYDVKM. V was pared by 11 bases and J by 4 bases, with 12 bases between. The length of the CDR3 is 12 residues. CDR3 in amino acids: CAGAQGNQPQHF. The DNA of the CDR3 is TGTGCCGGAGCACAGGGAAATCAGCCCCAGCATTTT.

CDR3 sequence reads: CASSNGRGGYNEQFF. CDR3 DNA sequence: TGTGCCAGTAGTAACGGGAGGGGAGGGTACAATGAGCAGTTCTTC. The rearrangement links TRBV19 to TRBJ2-1; 8 bases match TRBD2. This CDR3 is 15 amino acids long. The ends lost 4 bases at V and 4 bases at J; junction bases unmatched: 6. Germline CDR1 is LNHDA and CDR2 is SQIVND (reference sequence).

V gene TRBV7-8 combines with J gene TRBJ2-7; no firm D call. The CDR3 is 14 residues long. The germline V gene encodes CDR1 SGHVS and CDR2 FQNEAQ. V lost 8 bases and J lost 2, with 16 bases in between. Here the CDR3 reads CASGVTWDPYEQYF. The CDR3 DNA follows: TGTGCCAGCGGAGTAACGTGGGATCCCTACGAGCAGTACTTC. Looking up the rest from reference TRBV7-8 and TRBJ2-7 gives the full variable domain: GAGVSQSPRYKVAKRGQDVALRCDPISGHVSLFWYQQALGQGPEFLTYFQNEAQLDKSGLPSDRFFAERPEGSVSTLKIQRTQQEDSAVYLCASGVTWDPYEQYFGPGTRLTVT.

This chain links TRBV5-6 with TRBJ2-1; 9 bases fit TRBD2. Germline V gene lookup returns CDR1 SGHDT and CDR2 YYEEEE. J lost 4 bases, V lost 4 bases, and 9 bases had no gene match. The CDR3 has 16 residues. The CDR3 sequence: CASSPRGLASYNEQFF. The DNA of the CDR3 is TGTGCCAGCAGCCCCAGGGGACTAGCCAGTTACAATGAGCAGTTCTTC.

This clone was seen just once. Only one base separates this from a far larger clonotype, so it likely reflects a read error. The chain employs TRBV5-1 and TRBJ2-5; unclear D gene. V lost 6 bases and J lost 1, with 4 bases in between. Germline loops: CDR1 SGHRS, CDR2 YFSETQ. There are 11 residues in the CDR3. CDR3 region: CASNFQETQYF. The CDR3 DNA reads TGCGCCAGCAACTTCCAAGAGACCCAGTACTTC.

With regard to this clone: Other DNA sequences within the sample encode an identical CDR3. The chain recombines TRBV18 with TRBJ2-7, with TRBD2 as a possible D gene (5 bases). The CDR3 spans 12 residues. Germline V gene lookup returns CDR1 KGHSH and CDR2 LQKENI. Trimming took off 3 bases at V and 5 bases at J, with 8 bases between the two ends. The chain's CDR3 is CASSPGSDEQYF. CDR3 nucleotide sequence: TGTGCCAGCTCACCGGGGAGCGACGAGCAGTACTTC.

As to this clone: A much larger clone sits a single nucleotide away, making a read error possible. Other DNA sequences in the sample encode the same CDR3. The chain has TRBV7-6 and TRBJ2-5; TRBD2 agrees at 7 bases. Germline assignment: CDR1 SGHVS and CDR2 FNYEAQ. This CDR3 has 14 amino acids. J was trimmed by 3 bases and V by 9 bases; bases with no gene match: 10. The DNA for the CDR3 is TGTGCCAGTACCTTAGGGGCGGGGGAAGAGACCCAGTACTTC. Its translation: CASTLGAGEETQYF.

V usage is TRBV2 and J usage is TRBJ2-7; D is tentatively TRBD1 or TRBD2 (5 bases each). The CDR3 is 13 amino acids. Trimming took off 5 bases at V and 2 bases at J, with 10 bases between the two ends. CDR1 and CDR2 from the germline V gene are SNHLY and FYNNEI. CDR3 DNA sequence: TGTGCCAGCAGTAGGGACCCCGCCTACGAGCAGTACTTC. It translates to CASSRDPAYEQYF.

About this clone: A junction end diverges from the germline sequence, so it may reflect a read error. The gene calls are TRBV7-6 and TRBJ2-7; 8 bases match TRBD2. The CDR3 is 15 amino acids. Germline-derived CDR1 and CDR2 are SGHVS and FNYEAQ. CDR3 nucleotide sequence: TGTGCCAGCAACTTAGGCGGGAGGAGCTCCTACGAGCAGTACTTC. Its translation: CASNLGGRSSYEQYF.

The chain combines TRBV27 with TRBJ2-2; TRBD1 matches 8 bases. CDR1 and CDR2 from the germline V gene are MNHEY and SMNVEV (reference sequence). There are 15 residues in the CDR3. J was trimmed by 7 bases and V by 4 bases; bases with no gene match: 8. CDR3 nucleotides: TGTGCCAGCAGTTACTACAGGGGGTCGGGCGGGGAGCTGTTTTTT. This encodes CASSYYRGSGGELFF.

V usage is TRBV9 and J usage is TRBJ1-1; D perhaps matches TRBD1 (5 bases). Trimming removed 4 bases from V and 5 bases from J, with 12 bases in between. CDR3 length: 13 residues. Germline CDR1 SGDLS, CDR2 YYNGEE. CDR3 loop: CASSSGVGTEAFF. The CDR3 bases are TGTGCCAGCAGCTCGGGGGTAGGGACTGAAGCTTTCTTT.

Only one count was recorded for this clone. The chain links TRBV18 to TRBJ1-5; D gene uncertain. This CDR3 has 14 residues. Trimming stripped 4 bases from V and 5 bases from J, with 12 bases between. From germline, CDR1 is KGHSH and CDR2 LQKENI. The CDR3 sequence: CASSQSGPHQPQHF. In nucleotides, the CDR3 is TGTGCCAGCTCACAATCCGGACCCCATCAGCCCCAGCATTTT.

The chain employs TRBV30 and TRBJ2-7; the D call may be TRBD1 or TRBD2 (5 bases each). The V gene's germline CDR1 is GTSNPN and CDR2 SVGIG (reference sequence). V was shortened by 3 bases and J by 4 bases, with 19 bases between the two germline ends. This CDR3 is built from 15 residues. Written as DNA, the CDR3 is TGTGCCTGGAGAACCCTCCGGGGACCCCGGTACGAGCAGTACTTC. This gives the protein CAWRTLRGPRYEQYF.

DNA for the CDR3: TGCAGCGTTGACCCGACTAGTTCTTCTGGCACAGATACGCAGTATTTT. This gives the protein CSVDPTSSSGTDTQYF. V gene TRBV29-1 combines with J gene TRBJ2-3, with D maybe TRBD2 (6 bases). The CDR3 spans 16 residues. Between the trimmed V and J ends, which lost 3 bases and 1 base, there was a span of 17 bases. Per the germline V gene, CDR1 is SQVTM and CDR2 is ANQGSEA.

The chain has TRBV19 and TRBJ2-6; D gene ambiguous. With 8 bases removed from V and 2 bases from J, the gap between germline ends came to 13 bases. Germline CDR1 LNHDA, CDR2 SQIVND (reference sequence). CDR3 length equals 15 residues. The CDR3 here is CASSPGWAGANVLTF. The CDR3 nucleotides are TGTGCCAGTTCCCCGGGTTGGGCTGGGGCCAACGTCCTGACTTTC.

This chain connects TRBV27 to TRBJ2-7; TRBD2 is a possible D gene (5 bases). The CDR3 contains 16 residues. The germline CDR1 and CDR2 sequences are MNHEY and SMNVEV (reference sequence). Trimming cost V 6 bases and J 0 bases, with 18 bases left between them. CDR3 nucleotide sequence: TGTGCCAGCAGAGAAGTCAGCGGAGAACCCTCCTACGAGCAGTACTTC. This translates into CASREVSGEPSYEQYF.

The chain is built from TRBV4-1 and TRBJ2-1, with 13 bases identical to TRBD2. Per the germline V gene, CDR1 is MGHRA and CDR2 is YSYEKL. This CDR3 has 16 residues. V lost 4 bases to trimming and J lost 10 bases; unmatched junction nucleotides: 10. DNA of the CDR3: TGCGCCAGCAGCCCAAGGCCGGGACTAGCGGGGACAGAGCAGTTCTTC. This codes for CASSPRPGLAGTEQFF.

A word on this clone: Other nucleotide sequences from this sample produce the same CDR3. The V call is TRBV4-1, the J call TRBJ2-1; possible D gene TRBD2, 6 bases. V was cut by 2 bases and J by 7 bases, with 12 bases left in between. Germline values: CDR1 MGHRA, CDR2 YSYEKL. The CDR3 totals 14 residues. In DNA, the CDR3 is TGCGCCAGCAGCCAACCGGGACTGAAAAATGAGCAGTTCTTC. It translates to CASSQPGLKNEQFF.

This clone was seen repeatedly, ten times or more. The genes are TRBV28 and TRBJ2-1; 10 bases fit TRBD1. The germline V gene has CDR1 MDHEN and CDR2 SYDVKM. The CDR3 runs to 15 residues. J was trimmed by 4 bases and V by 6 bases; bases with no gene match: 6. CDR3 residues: CASRVPGQGYNEQFF. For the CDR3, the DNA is TGTGCCAGCAGAGTACCGGGACAGGGGTACAATGAGCAGTTCTTC.

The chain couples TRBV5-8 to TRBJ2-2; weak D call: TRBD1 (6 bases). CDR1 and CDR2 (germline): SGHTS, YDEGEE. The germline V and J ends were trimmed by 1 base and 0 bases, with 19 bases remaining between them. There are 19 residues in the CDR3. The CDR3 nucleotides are TGTGCCAGCAGCTTGTGGGCAGGGGTCCGGCTAACGAACACCGGGGAGCTGTTTTTT. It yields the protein CASSLWAGVRLTNTGELFF. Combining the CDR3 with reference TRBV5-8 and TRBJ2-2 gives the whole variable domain EAGVTQSPTHLIKTRGQQATLRCSPISGHTSVYWYQQALGLGLQFLLWYDEGEERNRGNFPPRFSGRQFPNYSSELNVNALELEDSALYLCASSLWAGVRLTNTGELFFGEGSRLTVL.

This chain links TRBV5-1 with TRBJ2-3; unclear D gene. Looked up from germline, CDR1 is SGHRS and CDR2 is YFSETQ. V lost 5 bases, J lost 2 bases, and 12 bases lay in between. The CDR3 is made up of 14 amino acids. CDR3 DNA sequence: TGCGCCAGCAGAACAGCTCGCTACACAGATACGCAGTATTTT. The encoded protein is CASRTARYTDTQYF. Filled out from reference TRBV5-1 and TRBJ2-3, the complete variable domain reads KAGVTQTPRYLIKTRGQQVTLSCSPISGHRSVSWYQQTPGQGLQFLFEYFSETQRNKGNFPGRFSGRQFSNSRSEMNVSTLELGDSALYLCASRTARYTDTQYFGPGTRLTVL.

The CDR3 here is CASSQEGGATNEKLFF. The CDR3 DNA sequence: TGTGCCAGCAGCCAAGAGGGGGGCGCGACTAATGAAAAACTGTTTTTT. The rearrangement uses TRBV4-2 and TRBJ1-4; maybe TRBD1 (6 bases). The CDR3 totals 16 residues. V gave up 0 bases and J gave up 2 bases, with 10 bases separating them. CDR1 is LGHNA, CDR2 YNFKEQ, per germline.